This T cell receptor beta chain comes out of a study of blood T cells in healthy people across ages. The length of the CDR3 is 14 residues. V was shortened by 0 bases and J by 7 bases, with 12 bases between the two germline ends. Germline values: CDR1 LGHNA, CDR2 YSLEER. PCR was performed a second time for about 6 to 11 cycles using a sample-barcoded 5' primer and a J-beta primer mix. TCRdb analysed the 5' RACE reads with MiXCR anew, one entry per CDR3 protein. The data show 600,000 to 850,000 distinct CDR3 sequences, around 25% seen once. Separately, the same data were catalogued under a study of T cells of mothers and their children. That work adds: In each mother, TCR beta CDR3 reads exceeded 8.5 million; in each child, they numbered a few million. There were no persistent microchimeric T cell clones detected.

The source material was blood. The V and J genes are TRBV4-3 and TRBJ1-2; D remains ambiguous. This TCR came from a boy between 5 and 17 years old in good health. CDR3 bases: TGCGCCAGCAGCCAAGATCCTGCCATGGGTGGCTACACCTTC. Translated: CASSQDPAMGGYTF.